These 11 T cell receptor beta chains share one sample of origin, sequenced in a study of blood T cell repertoires in COVID-19. TCRdb keeps only in-frame clones here, not all; method: immunoSEQ multiplex PCR. This sample has 75,000 to 95,000 clones, with roughly four fifths found just once. The specimen was peripheral blood. The receptor source for this set is a human donor in a cohort sampled during active COVID-19.

The chain links TRBV28 to TRBJ2-1; the match to TRBD2 covers 11 bases. J gave up 5 bases and V 3 bases, and 3 bases lay outside the gene matches. CDR1 is MDHEN, CDR2 SYDVKM, per germline. The length of the CDR3 is 15 residues. The CDR3 reads CASSFTSGGDNEQFF. DNA for the CDR3: TGTGCCAGCAGTTTTACTAGCGGGGGTGACAATGAGCAGTTCTTC.

A word on this clone: The sample contains more than one DNA sequence encoding this CDR3. This chain joins TRBV7-2 and TRBJ2-5; TRBD2 agrees at 10 bases. V lost 1 base and J lost 4; bases outside the gene matches: 0. CDR3 size: 14 residues. Germline V gene data show CDR1 as SGHTA and CDR2 as FQGNSA. CDR3 protein: CASSLVAGGETQYF. CDR3 nucleotide sequence: TGTGCCAGCAGCTTAGTAGCGGGGGGAGAGACCCAGTACTTC. The full variable domain, completed using reference TRBV7-2 and TRBJ2-5, is GAGVSQSPSNKVTEKGKDVELRCDPISGHTALYWYRQSLGQGLEFLIYFQGNSAPDKSGLPSDRFSAERTGGSVSTLTIQRTQQEDSAVYLCASSLVAGGETQYFGPGTRLLVL.

J is TRBJ2-1 and V is TRBV18; TRBD2 might be the D (6 bases). This CDR3 is 14 amino acids long. Germline V gene lookup returns CDR1 KGHSH and CDR2 LQKENI. Trimming left V 0 bases short and J 9 bases short, with 12 bases between. The CDR3 DNA is TGTGCCAGCTCACCACCCCAGGGCGGGACTGAGCAGTTCTTC. The encoded protein is CASSPPQGGTEQFF.

This clone showed up just a few times. The rearrangement links TRBV5-1 to TRBJ1-1, with D uncertain. Per germline, CDR1 SGHRS and CDR2 YFSETQ. Trimming removed 3 bases at V and 1 base at J, with 10 bases between. This CDR3 comprises 14 residues. CDR3: CASSSEPGNTEAFF. DNA for the CDR3: TGCGCCAGCAGCTCCGAACCGGGGAACACTGAAGCTTTCTTT.

V gene TRBV7-9 combines with J gene TRBJ2-1; no clear D gene. The CDR3 is made up of 14 amino acids. From germline, CDR1 is SEHNR and CDR2 FQNEAQ (reference sequence). Trimming left V 3 bases short and J 1 base short, with 7 bases between. DNA for the CDR3: TGTGCCAGCAGCTTTGCCACATCCTACAATGAGCAGTTCTTC. Amino acid sequence: CASSFATSYNEQFF. Together with reference TRBV7-9 and TRBJ2-1, the CDR3 gives the full variable domain: DTGVSQNPRHKITKRGQNVTFRCDPISEHNRLYWYRQTLGQGPEFLTYFQNEAQLEKSRLLSDRFSAERPKGSFSTLEIQRTEQGDSAMYLCASSFATSYNEQFFGPGTRLTVL.

The chain combines TRBV7-9 with TRBJ1-6, with D perhaps matching TRBD1 (6 bases). This CDR3 contains 14 residues. Trimming removed 7 bases at V and 6 bases at J, with 13 bases between. CDR1 SEHNR and CDR2 FQNEAQ come from the germline V gene (reference sequence). CDR3 DNA: TGTGCCAGCAAAGGGGGTTTTGCTAATTCACCCCTCCACTTT. Translating it yields CASKGGFANSPLHF.

The chain has TRBV7-9 and TRBJ2-3, with 10 bases fitting TRBD2. With 5 bases clipped from V and 3 bases from J, the junction kept 11 bases outside the gene matches. The germline gives CDR1 SEHNR, CDR2 FQNEAQ (reference sequence). The CDR3 covers 17 residues. CDR3 sequence: CASSPAGKAGGTDTQYF. CDR3 DNA sequence: TGTGCCAGCAGCCCTGCCGGTAAAGCGGGGGGGACAGATACGCAGTATTTT.

The chain is built from TRBV2 and TRBJ2-7; a weak D match, TRBD2 (6 bases). The CDR3 has 15 amino acids. Trimming shortened V by 8 bases and J by 1 base, and 18 bases separated the two germline ends. Germline-derived CDR1 and CDR2 are SNHLY and FYNNEI. The CDR3 reads CASGIAGRSSYEQYF. In nucleotides, the CDR3 is TGTGCCAGCGGGATCGCGGGGCGCTCATCCTACGAGCAGTACTTC.

V gene TRBV4-1 combines with J gene TRBJ2-3, with TRBD1 matching 12 bases. The CDR3 extends over 16 amino acids. Germline assignment: CDR1 MGHRA and CDR2 YSYEKL. J lost 4 bases, V lost 3 bases, and 5 bases had no gene match. As DNA, the CDR3 is TGCGCCAGCAGCCAGTGGGACAGGGGGCGCGCAGATACGCAGTATTTT. Translated, it gives CASSQWDRGRADTQYF.

The CDR3 region has the DNA TGTGCCAGCAGCCTCTCCGCCTTGGGGGGAGTGGATGGCTACACCTTC. It yields the protein CASSLSALGGVDGYTF. The rearrangement joins TRBV7-3 to TRBJ1-2; D might be TRBD1 (5 bases). The ends were cut back, 5 bases at V and 6 bases at J, with 22 bases in the middle. This CDR3 spans 16 amino acids. The germline CDR1 and CDR2 sequences are SGHTA and FQGTGA.

The gene calls are TRBV6-5 and TRBJ2-2; D perhaps matches TRBD1 (5 bases). Trimming shortened V by 6 bases and J by 6 bases, and 17 bases separated the two germline ends. The CDR3 totals 15 residues. Germline-derived CDR1 and CDR2 are MNHEY and SVGAGI. In nucleotides, the CDR3 is TGTGCCAGCAGAGACAGACGGAAGTTCGCCGGGGAGCTGTTTTTT. Translation gives CASRDRRKFAGELFF.